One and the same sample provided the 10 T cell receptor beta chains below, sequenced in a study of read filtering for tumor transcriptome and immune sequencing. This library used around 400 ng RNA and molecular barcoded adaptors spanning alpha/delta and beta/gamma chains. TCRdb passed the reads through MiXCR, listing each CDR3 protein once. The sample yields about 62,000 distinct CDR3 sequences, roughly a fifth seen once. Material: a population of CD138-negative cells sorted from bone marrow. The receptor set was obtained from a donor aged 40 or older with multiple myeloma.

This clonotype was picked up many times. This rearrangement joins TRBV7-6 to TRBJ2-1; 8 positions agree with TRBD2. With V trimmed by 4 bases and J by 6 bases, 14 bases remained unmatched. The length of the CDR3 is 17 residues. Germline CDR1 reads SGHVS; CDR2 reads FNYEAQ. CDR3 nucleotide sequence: TGTGCCAGCAGCTCCCCCGGACTAGCTGGAGAGGGCAATGAGCAGTTCTTC. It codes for CASSSPGLAGEGNEQFF.

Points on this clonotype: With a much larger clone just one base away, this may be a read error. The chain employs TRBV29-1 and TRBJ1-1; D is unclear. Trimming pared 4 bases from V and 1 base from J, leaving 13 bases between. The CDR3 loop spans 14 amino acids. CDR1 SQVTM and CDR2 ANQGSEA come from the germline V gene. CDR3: CSVGGASENTEAFF. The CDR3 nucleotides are TGCAGCGTTGGAGGTGCCAGTGAGAACACTGAAGCTTTCTTT.

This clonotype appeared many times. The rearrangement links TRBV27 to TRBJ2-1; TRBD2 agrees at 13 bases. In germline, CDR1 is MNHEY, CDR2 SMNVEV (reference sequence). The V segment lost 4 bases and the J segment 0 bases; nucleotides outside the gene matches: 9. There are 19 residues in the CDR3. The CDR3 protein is CASSSRTSGSTGSYNEQFF. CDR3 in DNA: TGTGCCAGCAGTTCCCGGACTAGCGGGAGTACGGGCTCCTACAATGAGCAGTTCTTC.

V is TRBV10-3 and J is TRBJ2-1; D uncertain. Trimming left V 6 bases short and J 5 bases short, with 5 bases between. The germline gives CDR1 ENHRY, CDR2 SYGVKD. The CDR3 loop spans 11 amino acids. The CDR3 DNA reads TGTGCCATCAGAGAGAACAATGAGCAGTTCTTC. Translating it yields CAIRENNEQFF.

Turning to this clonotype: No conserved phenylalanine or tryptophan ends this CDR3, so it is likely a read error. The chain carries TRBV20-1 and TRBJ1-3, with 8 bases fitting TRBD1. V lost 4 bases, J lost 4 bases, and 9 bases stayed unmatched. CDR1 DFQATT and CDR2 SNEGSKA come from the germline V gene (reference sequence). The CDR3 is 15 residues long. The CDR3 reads CSANARQGFGNTIYV. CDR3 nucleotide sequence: TGCAGTGCTAACGCCCGACAGGGGTTCGGAAACACCATATATGTT.

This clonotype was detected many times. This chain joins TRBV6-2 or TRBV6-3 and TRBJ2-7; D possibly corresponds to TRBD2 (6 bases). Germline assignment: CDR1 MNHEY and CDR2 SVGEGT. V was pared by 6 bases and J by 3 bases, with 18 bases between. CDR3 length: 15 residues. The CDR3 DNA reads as TGTGCCAGCAGCCCACCGGGACTTTGGCTCTACGAGCAGTACTTC. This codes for CASSPPGLWLYEQYF.

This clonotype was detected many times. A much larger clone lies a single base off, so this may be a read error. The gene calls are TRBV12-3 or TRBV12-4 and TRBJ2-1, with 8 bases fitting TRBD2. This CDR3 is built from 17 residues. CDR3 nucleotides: TGTGCCAGCAGTGGGGGGGGTATCGCGGGAGGACGCAATGAGCAGTCCTTC. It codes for CASSGGGIAGGRNEQSF.

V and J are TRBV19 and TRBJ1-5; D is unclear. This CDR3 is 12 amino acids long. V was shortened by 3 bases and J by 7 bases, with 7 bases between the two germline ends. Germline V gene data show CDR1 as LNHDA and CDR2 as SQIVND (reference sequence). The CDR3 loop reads CASSISQQPQHF. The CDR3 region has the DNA TGTGCCAGTAGTATCTCACAGCAGCCCCAGCATTTT. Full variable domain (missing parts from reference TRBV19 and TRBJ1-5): DGGITQSPKYLFRKEGQNVTLSCEQNLNHDAMYWYRQDPGQGLRLIYYSQIVNDFQKGDIAEGYSVSREKKESFPLTVTSAQKNPTAFYLCASSISQQPQHFGDGTRLSIL.

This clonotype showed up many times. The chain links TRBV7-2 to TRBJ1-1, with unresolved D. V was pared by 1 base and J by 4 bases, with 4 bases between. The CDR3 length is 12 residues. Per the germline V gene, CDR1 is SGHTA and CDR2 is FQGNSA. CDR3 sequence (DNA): TGTGCCAGCAGCTTAGGCGTCACTGAAGCTTTCTTT. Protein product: CASSLGVTEAFF.

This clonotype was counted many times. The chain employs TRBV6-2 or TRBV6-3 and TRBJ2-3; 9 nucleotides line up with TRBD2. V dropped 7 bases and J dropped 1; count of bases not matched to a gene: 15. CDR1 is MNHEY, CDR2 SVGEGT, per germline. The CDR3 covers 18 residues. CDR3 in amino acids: CASINSGSNFLGTDTQYF. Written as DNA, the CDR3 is TGTGCCAGCATCAATAGCGGGAGTAACTTCCTGGGCACAGATACGCAGTATTTT.